Shown below are 17 T cell receptor beta chains from a single sample sequenced in a study of cytomegalovirus exposure and HLA in healthy donors. PCR used 60 Vbeta primers and 13 Jbeta primers. Assay used: immunoSEQ multiplex PCR; TCRdb lists only in-frame clones, some missing. Seen in this sample are more than 100,000 clones; the ten most common clones hold approximately 1.5%. The sequenced sample was PBMCs. Every receptor here comes from a middle-aged woman in good health and CMV-seronegative.

The chain carries TRBV19 and TRBJ2-3; the match to TRBD2 covers 9 bases. The V gene end was trimmed by 3 bases and the J gene end by 6 bases; junction bases not matched to a gene: 13. The germline CDR1 and CDR2 sequences are LNHDA and SQIVND (reference sequence). The CDR3 is 17 amino acids. The CDR3 loop reads CASSIRVAGARADTQYF. For the CDR3, the DNA is TGTGCCAGTAGTATTAGGGTAGCGGGGGCCCGGGCGGATACGCAGTATTTT.

The rearrangement joins TRBV1 to TRBJ1-5; the D call in the table, TRBD1, was not verified against the DNA. TRBV1 is noted as a pseudogene. This CDR3 region has 16 residues. CDR3 sequence: CTSSQEQDSSNQPQHF. As DNA, the CDR3 is TGCACCAGCAGCCAAGAACAAGATTCTAGCAATCAGCCCCAGCATTTT.

This chain links TRBV7-8 with TRBJ2-5; TRBD1 matches 7 bases. The J call may be mistaken, given a closer DNA end match to TRBJ2-7. Germline lookup yields CDR1 SGHVS and CDR2 FQNEAQ. The CDR3 length is 18 residues. Written as DNA, the CDR3 is TGTGCCAGCAGCTTAGGCCCATCCCGGACAGGCGTTTCCTACGAGCAGTACTTC. Protein: CASSLGPSRTGVSYEQYF.

The gene calls are TRBV7-2 and TRBJ1-6; D gene ambiguous. The CDR3 loop spans 12 amino acids. Germline V lookup: CDR1 SGHTA, CDR2 FQGNSA. Trimming stripped 5 bases from V and 5 bases from J, with 4 bases between. The CDR3 loop reads CASSRDNSPLHF. The CDR3 coding sequence is TGTGCCAGCAGCCGGGATAATTCACCCCTCCACTTT.

This chain joins TRBV7-2 and TRBJ2-2; 8 nucleotides line up with TRBD2. CDR1 is SGHTA and CDR2 is FQGNSA in the germline V gene. V was clipped by 3 bases and J by 1 base; unmatched bases: 7. This CDR3 comprises 17 residues. CDR3 residues: CASSFGPGLENTGELFF. CDR3 bases: TGTGCCAGCAGCTTCGGCCCGGGACTAGAGAACACCGGGGAGCTGTTTTTT.

V is TRBV4-3 and J is TRBJ1-3; no firm D call. Trimming left V 3 bases short and J 4 bases short, with 10 bases between. The CDR3 length is 14 residues. In germline, CDR1 is LGHNA, CDR2 YSLEER. The CDR3: CASSHLGQGNTIYF. For the CDR3, the DNA is TGCGCCAGCAGCCATCTTGGCCAGGGAAACACCATATATTTT.

This sequence joins TRBV11-2 and TRBJ2-3, with 7 bases fitting TRBD2. CDR1 is SGHAT and CDR2 is FQNNGV in the germline V gene. The CDR3 spans 15 residues. V was clipped by 1 base and J by 0 bases; unmatched bases: 1. Here the CDR3 reads CASSLVGGSTDTQYF. The DNA of the CDR3 is TGTGCCAGCAGCTTAGTGGGGGGGAGCACAGATACGCAGTATTTT. Complete variable domain (other parts from reference TRBV11-2 and TRBJ2-3): EAGVAQSPRYKIIEKRQSVAFWCNPISGHATLYWYQQILGQGPKLLIQFQNNGVVDDSQLPKDRFSAERLKGVDSTLKIQPAKLEDSAVYLCASSLVGGSTDTQYFGPGTRLTVL.

The rearrangement uses TRBV5-4 and TRBJ2-3; a weak D match, TRBD2 (5 bases). V was trimmed by 4 bases and J by 2 bases, leaving 11 bases between them. Germline V gene lookup returns CDR1 SGHNT and CDR2 YYREEE (reference sequence). The CDR3 has 14 residues. The CDR3 coding sequence is TGTGCCAGCAGCCCGGACTGGAACACAGATACGCAGTATTTT. Residues: CASSPDWNTDTQYF. Supplemented by reference TRBV5-4 and TRBJ2-3, the full variable domain reads ETGVTQSPTHLIKTRGQQVTLRCSSQSGHNTVSWYQQALGQGPQFIFQYYREEENGRGNFPPRFSGLQFPNYSSELNVNALELDDSALYLCASSPDWNTDTQYFGPGTRLTVL.

The chain recombines TRBV7-9 with TRBJ1-4; 9 bases are a match to TRBD1. The J segment lost 7 bases and the V segment lost 1 base, leaving 4 bases of the junction unmatched. Germline V CDR1 and CDR2: SEHNR, FQNEAQ (reference sequence). The CDR3 loop spans 15 amino acids. The CDR3 is CASSLDGTGPEKLFF. The CDR3 DNA sequence: TGTGCCAGCAGCTTAGATGGGACAGGGCCTGAAAAACTGTTTTTT.

The V and J genes are TRBV28 and TRBJ2-7; 11 bases are shared with TRBD1. The J segment lost 6 bases and the V segment lost 6 bases, leaving 10 bases of the junction unmatched. This CDR3 comprises 15 residues. In germline, CDR1 is MDHEN, CDR2 SYDVKM. The CDR3: CASRPGTGGLGEQYF. In DNA form, the CDR3 reads TGTGCCAGCAGACCCGGGACAGGGGGGCTCGGCGAGCAGTACTTC.

The chain uses TRBV9 and TRBJ1-1, with TRBD1 matching 9 bases. Germline CDR1 SGDLS, CDR2 YYNGEE. This CDR3 region has 15 residues. J gave up 4 bases and V 3 bases, and 7 bases lay outside the gene matches. The CDR3 bases are TGTGCCAGCAGCGCCGGACAGGGGAGTGGCACTGAAGCTTTCTTT. Amino acid sequence: CASSAGQGSGTEAFF.

The CDR3 protein is CASSHRGGWVYGYTF. The CDR3 DNA reads TGTGCCAGCAGCCACCGGGGAGGGTGGGTCTATGGCTACACCTTC. The chain is built from TRBV13 and TRBJ1-2, with D unclear. The V end lost 5 bases, the J end lost 4 bases, and 17 bases lay between the germline ends. From germline, CDR1 is PRHDT and CDR2 FYEKMQ (reference sequence). The CDR3 spans 15 residues. Full variable domain (outside the CDR3, taken from reference TRBV13 and TRBJ1-2): AAGVIQSPRHLIKEKRETATLKCYPIPRHDTVYWYQQGPGQDPQFLISFYEKMQSDKGSIPDRFSAQQFSDYHSELNMSSLELGDSALYFCASSHRGGWVYGYTFGSGTRLTVV.

This chain joins TRBV10-1 and TRBJ2-7, with D uncertain. The CDR3 sequence is 14 residues long. Germline V gives CDR1 WNHNN, CDR2 SYGVQD (reference sequence). V lost 6 bases and J lost 3, with 15 bases in between. CDR3 protein: CASSPSGDVYEQYV. DNA of the CDR3: TGCGCCAGCAGCCCCTCTGGAGATGTCTACGAGCAGTACGTC.

The J gene is TRBJ2-4, the V gene TRBV28; D may be TRBD1 (5 bases). The CDR3 runs to 15 residues. Germline V lookup: CDR1 MDHEN, CDR2 SYDVKM. The V and J ends lost 6 bases and 8 bases respectively, with 20 bases between them. The CDR3 DNA reads as TGTGCCAGCAGCTCCCCTACAGGAGCCGCGGACATTCAGTACTTC. Its protein is CASSSPTGAADIQYF.

This chain connects TRBV2 to TRBJ2-7, with no clear D. The CDR3 sequence is 14 residues long. Germline values: CDR1 SNHLY, CDR2 FYNNEI. Trimming removed 3 bases from V and 3 bases from J, with 12 bases in between. This CDR3 is CASSDFSTYYEQYV. CDR3 DNA sequence: TGTGCCAGCAGTGATTTTAGTACATACTACGAGCAGTACGTC.

The chain has TRBV5-4 and TRBJ2-1; D is perhaps TRBD2 (7 bases). Germline-derived CDR1 and CDR2 are SGHNT and YYREEE (reference sequence). The CDR3 totals 19 residues. V was shortened by 3 bases and J by 0 bases, with 22 bases between the two germline ends. The CDR3 DNA is TGTGCCAGCAGCTGGAGGTGGGGGGGCCTTACAGGCTCCTACAATGAGCAGTTCTTC. It encodes CASSWRWGGLTGSYNEQFF. Full variable domain (remainder filled in from reference TRBV5-4 and TRBJ2-1): ETGVTQSPTHLIKTRGQQVTLRCSSQSGHNTVSWYQQALGQGPQFIFQYYREEENGRGNFPPRFSGLQFPNYSSELNVNALELDDSALYLCASSWRWGGLTGSYNEQFFGPGTRLTVL.

This chain connects TRBV5-1 to TRBJ1-1; TRBD1 is a possible D gene (5 bases). Germline lookup yields CDR1 SGHRS and CDR2 YFSETQ. The CDR3 is made up of 15 amino acids. Trimming took 4 bases from V and 0 from J, leaving 13 bases between them. Here the CDR3 reads CASSLLGLLNTEAFF. The CDR3 nucleotides read TGCGCCAGCAGCCTTTTGGGACTATTGAACACTGAAGCTTTCTTT.